The 19 T cell receptor beta chains listed next were all sequenced from one sample in a study of cytomegalovirus exposure and HLA in healthy donors (dated by TCRdb to 2017 to 2019). Libraries were prepared through the immunoSEQ multiplex PCR assay. What TCRdb holds here is the immuneACCESS table cut down to in-frame rearrangements. Part of the clones is not present; checked against another copy, under half of the missing clones reflect an unresolved V gene, and the others are unexplained. This sample has some 68,000 clones in its table, and roughly 95% of those were observed once. The ten biggest clones cover under 2.5% of the sample. Sequenced input: PBMCs. Receptors were obtained from a man younger than 35 in good health and CMV-seronegative.

V gene TRBV6-4 combines with J gene TRBJ2-1, with D uncertain. The germline gives CDR1 MRHNA, CDR2 SNTAGT. The CDR3 totals 14 residues. V lost 8 bases to trimming and J lost 6 bases, with 17 bases between them. This chain's CDR3 is CASALSSIINEQFF. CDR3 sequence (DNA): TGTGCCAGCGCTCTCTCTAGTATAATCAATGAGCAGTTCTTC.

This clone was seen just once. This sequence joins TRBV5-4 and TRBJ1-2; the match to TRBD1 covers 9 bases. This CDR3 has 15 amino acids. V shed 4 bases, J shed 1 base, and the junction held 5 bases outside the gene matches. CDR1 and CDR2 (germline): SGHNT, YYREEE (reference sequence). In nucleotides, the CDR3 is TGTGCCAGCAGCCCAAGGGACAGGGATAACTATGGCTACACCTTC. Translated, it gives CASSPRDRDNYGYTF.

V usage is TRBV2 and J usage is TRBJ1-2; possibly TRBD1 for D (5 bases). Germline V lookup: CDR1 SNHLY, CDR2 FYNNEI. There are 15 residues in the CDR3. The ends were cut back, 7 bases at V and 1 base at J, with 16 bases in the middle. The CDR3 protein is CASTSLGEGNYGYTF. CDR3 nucleotides: TGTGCCAGCACCTCCTTAGGGGAGGGTAACTATGGCTACACCTTC.

The chain is built from TRBV5-3 and TRBJ1-3; D is perhaps TRBD1 (6 bases). TRBV5-3 is reported as an ORF; its role is uncertain. CDR3 length: 16 residues. Trimming cost V 0 bases and J 0 bases, with 10 bases left between them. The CDR3: CARSLGGPCSGNTIYF. The DNA of the CDR3 is TGTGCCAGAAGCTTGGGGGGGCCTTGCTCTGGAAACACCATATATTTT.

The rearrangement joins TRBV27 to TRBJ2-1, with 8 positions matching TRBD1. The CDR3 totals 12 residues. The V segment lost 6 bases and the J segment 7 bases; nucleotides outside the gene matches: 2. CDR1 and CDR2 from the germline V gene are MNHEY and SMNVEV (reference sequence). The CDR3 spells CASRRTGNEQFF. Here the CDR3 DNA reads TGTGCCAGCAGGCGGACAGGGAATGAGCAGTTCTTC.

V and J are TRBV15 and TRBJ2-2; no clear D. The V end was cut by 3 bases, the J end by 3 bases, with 11 bases between. CDR3 length: 15 residues. Germline CDR1 LNHNV, CDR2 YYDKDF (reference sequence). The CDR3 DNA follows: TGTGCCACCAGCAGGTCCAACGACTACACCGGGGAGCTGTTTTTT. It yields the protein CATSRSNDYTGELFF.

The chain carries TRBV28 and TRBJ1-4, with D possibly TRBD1 on 6 matching bases. The germline V gene has CDR1 MDHEN and CDR2 SYDVKM. Trimming left V 7 bases short and J 10 bases short, with 13 bases between. CDR3 size: 12 residues. CDR3 DNA sequence: TGTGCCAGCAAGGGGGTACGAGGAAAACTGTTTTTT. The encoded protein is CASKGVRGKLFF.

The V gene is TRBV30, the J gene TRBJ2-5; 10 bases map to TRBD1. This CDR3 is built from 14 residues. Germline V lookup: CDR1 GTSNPN, CDR2 SVGIG (reference sequence). Trimming at V came to 2 bases and at J to 6 bases, leaving 6 bases not matched to a gene. DNA of the CDR3: TGTGCCTGGAGTACCCGGGACAGGGGAAAGACCCAGTACTTC. Protein: CAWSTRDRGKTQYF. Looking up the rest from reference TRBV30 and TRBJ2-5 gives the full variable domain: SQTIHQWPATLVQPVGSPLSLECTVEGTSNPNLYWYRQAAGRGLQLLFYSVGIGQISSEVPQNLSASRPQDRQFILSSKKLLLSDSGFYLCAWSTRDRGKTQYFGPGTRLLVL.

The chain links TRBV18 to TRBJ2-7; 8 bases fit TRBD1. J gave up 2 bases and V 6 bases, and 0 bases lay outside the gene matches. Germline loops: CDR1 KGHSH, CDR2 LQKENI. This CDR3 spans 12 amino acids. The CDR3 nucleotides read TGTGCCAGCTCGGACAGGGCCTACGAGCAGTACTTC. Its translation is CASSDRAYEQYF.

The J gene is TRBJ1-1, the V gene TRBV18, with D tentatively TRBD1 (5 bases). V was cut by 5 bases and J by 3 bases, with 10 bases left in between. CDR1 is KGHSH, CDR2 LQKENI, per germline. This CDR3 has 13 amino acids. Here the CDR3 DNA reads TGTGCCAGCTCAATCGGGGGAGACACTGAAGCTTTCTTT. Protein: CASSIGGDTEAFF.

V and J are TRBV29-1 and TRBJ2-3; D is possibly TRBD2 (7 bases). The CDR3 length is 13 residues. Germline V gives CDR1 SQVTM, CDR2 ANQGSEA. Deletions cut 7 bases from V and 3 bases from J, with 14 bases between. DNA of the CDR3: TGCAGCGCTGAGGGGGGGAGTACAGATACGCAGTATTTT. Protein sequence: CSAEGGSTDTQYF.

The V and J genes are TRBV7-8 and TRBJ2-5; D is perhaps TRBD1 (6 bases). CDR3 length: 14 amino acids. Germline V gene lookup returns CDR1 SGHVS and CDR2 FQNEAQ. V lost 4 bases to trimming and J lost 4 bases, with 13 bases between them. The CDR3 sequence is CASSSPLRGETQYF. The CDR3 DNA sequence: TGTGCCAGCAGCTCCCCGCTCAGGGGAGAGACCCAGTACTTC.

The count of this clone is one. The chain uses TRBV7-9 and TRBJ1-1; tentatively, D is TRBD1 (5 bases). Trimming removed 5 bases at V and 3 bases at J, with 16 bases between. CDR1 SEHNR and CDR2 FQNEAQ come from the germline V gene (reference sequence). This CDR3 has 15 amino acids. The CDR3 is CASSPQGSGYTEAFF. The CDR3 DNA is TGTGCCAGCAGCCCCCAGGGTTCAGGGTACACTGAAGCTTTCTTT.

The chain joins TRBV29-1 to TRBJ2-5; 8 bases are shared with TRBD2. CDR1 SQVTM and CDR2 ANQGSEA come from the germline V gene. The ends lost 5 bases at V and 5 bases at J; junction bases unmatched: 13. This CDR3 has 15 residues. CDR3 region: CSVRSSGSIYETQYF. The CDR3 nucleotides are TGCAGCGTTCGTTCGAGCGGGAGTATCTATGAGACCCAGTACTTC.

The V gene is TRBV6-1, the J gene TRBJ2-2; no reliable D call. This CDR3 has 13 residues. The V and J ends lost 7 bases and 0 bases respectively, with 6 bases between them. Germline V gene sequence: CDR1 MNHNS, CDR2 SASEGT. DNA of the CDR3: TGTGCCAGCAAGACTCCGAACACCGGGGAGCTGTTTTTT. Translation: CASKTPNTGELFF.

The chain combines TRBV27 with TRBJ1-1; 8 bases fit TRBD1. V was pared by 3 bases and J by 4 bases, with 4 bases of the junction left unmatched. This CDR3 is built from 14 residues. CDR1 and CDR2 from the germline V gene are MNHEY and SMNVEV (reference sequence). In DNA form, the CDR3 reads TGTGCCAGCAGTTTCAACAGGGGGTTCACTGAAGCTTTCTTT. It is translated as CASSFNRGFTEAFF.

Comment on this clone: One end of the junction is discordant with germline, which a read error may explain. The chain employs TRBV11-3 and TRBJ2-3, with D possibly being TRBD2 (5 bases). This CDR3 has 16 amino acids. Germline V CDR1 and CDR2: SGHNT, YENEEA. The DNA for the CDR3 is TGTGCCAGCAGCTTAGGCGTCAGCGGACTCACAAATACGCAGTATTTT. As protein: CASSLGVSGLTNTQYF.

The V call is TRBV5-8, the J call TRBJ1-5; TRBD1 agrees at 7 bases. Germline V gene sequence: CDR1 SGHTS, CDR2 YDEGEE. After removal of 8 bases from V and 0 bases from J, the junction contained 5 bases not matched to a gene. The CDR3 totals 14 residues. The chain's CDR3 is CASSGGYSNQPQHF. The DNA for the CDR3 is TGTGCCAGTTCAGGGGGTTATAGCAATCAGCCCCAGCATTTT.

The chain is built from TRBV7-2 and TRBJ2-2, with D uncertain. Germline V gene sequence: CDR1 SGHTA, CDR2 FQGNSA. The CDR3 is 14 residues long. V lost 3 bases to trimming and J lost 4 bases, with 9 bases between them. CDR3 loop: CASSFDFSTGELFF. CDR3 coding DNA: TGTGCCAGCAGCTTCGACTTCTCCACCGGGGAGCTGTTTTTT. Using reference TRBV7-2 and TRBJ2-2 for the parts outside the CDR3, the full variable domain is GAGVSQSPSNKVTEKGKDVELRCDPISGHTALYWYRQSLGQGLEFLIYFQGNSAPDKSGLPSDRFSAERTGGSVSTLTIQRTQQEDSAVYLCASSFDFSTGELFFGEGSRLTVL.